Sequencing of this T cell receptor (beta chain) was carried out in a study of regulatory T cells in long-lasting Graves disease (dated by TCRdb to the early 2020s). As for the study more broadly: In the newly diagnosed Graves' disease group, patients had been taking antithyroid drugs for less than 3 months. Persistent Graves' disease patients were compared with newly diagnosed Graves' disease patients by peripheral blood TCR sequencing and RNA sequencing. The study was registered as a clinical trial and conducted in China. A total of around 35 samples underwent TCR sequencing: about 13 from persistent and about 20 from newly diagnosed Graves' disease patients.

Receptor amplification or capture employed multiplex PCR. Instrument on record: Illumina HiSeq 4000. To build TCR beta libraries, CDR3 regions were amplified by Arm-PCR using iRepertoire HTBI primers. Before sequencing, the PCR products underwent gel purification. The published analysis was carried out like this. A total of fewer than 70 TRBV and 14 TRBJ segments were identified across samples and were used for gene usage analysis of CDR3 amino acid clonotypes. Filtered high-quality paired reads were merged into contigs using COPE and FqMerger. Contigs were aligned with BLAST to IMGT TRBV, TRBD and TRBJ reference genes, and CDR3 was defined per IMGT. Clonotypes above 0.1% frequency were classified as highly expanded clones. Shannon entropy was used to measure repertoire diversity, and the Gini coefficient was used to measure V-J evenness. Public clonotypes were defined as clonotypes shared by more than one individual. Clones were called with MiXCR by TCRdb after fastp trimmed the public reads at Q25, and only in-frame beta chains were retained. Every distinct CDR3 protein forms one entry, paired with its most common genes and DNA. TCRdb's processing, not the study's, gives the V and J calls here. Recorded for this sample are fewer than 350,000 distinct CDR3 sequences; about 18% of them occurred a single time. The biggest ten clones account for roughly 40% of the sample.

There are 16 amino acids in the CDR3, from cysteine to phenylalanine inclusive. Only CDR3 DNA remains: 48 bases, in frame from the first base. The germline V gene provides CDR1 SGHRS and CDR2 YFSETQ. V is pruned by 3 bases and J by 0 bases, leaving 6 bases of the junction without a gene match. Results the study describes overall, beyond this receptor: Persistent patients shared more public clonotypes among themselves (roughly 2,700) than newly diagnosed patients did (about 900). Because the primary lesion, thyroid tissue, could not be accessed, the study looked at peripheral blood alone. TRBV28, TRBJ1-2 and TRBJ2-5 were preferentially used in persistent disease, while TRBV20-1 and TRBJ2-1 were favored in newly diagnosed disease. Sequencing and analysis were limited to the TCR beta chain. The authors noted that the small sample size was a limitation that may lower accuracy. Lower TCR Shannon entropy and fewer highly expanded clones were observed in persistent Graves' disease patients than in newly diagnosed patients, which suggested clonal expansion.

As regards this clonotype: The specificity of this receptor is unknown. Base-call qualities are not available, and no considerably larger clone is one nucleotide away.

Taken with the paper, the label for time point translates to: newly diagnosed GD, antithyroid drugs for less than 3 months. RNA was extracted from PBMCs in TRIzol for both TCR sequencing and RNA sequencing. The diagnosis of Graves' disease was made according to American Thyroid Association guidelines. Patients for the study were recruited at an endocrinology department in Xi'an, China. Each patient gave approximately 9.7 milliliters of peripheral blood, collected in an EDTA anticoagulant tube. Ficoll Paque Plus density gradient separation was used to isolate PBMCs, and no additional T cell sorting was done. An Agilent 2100 Bioanalyzer and agarose gel were used to assess RNA quality, and a NanoDrop 2000 was used to measure RNA concentration.

Sample: peripheral blood mononuclear cells (PBMCs), taken at new diagnosis, from a patient treated with antithyroid drugs. This TCR was sampled from a female donor with Graves disease. The chain uses TRBV5-1 and TRBJ2-1, with 7 central nucleotides matching TRBD2. The DNA sequence is given as TGCGCCAGCAGCTCAGAGCGGGGCCCCTCCTACAATGAGCAGTTCTTC. The translation is CASSSERGPSYNEQFF.